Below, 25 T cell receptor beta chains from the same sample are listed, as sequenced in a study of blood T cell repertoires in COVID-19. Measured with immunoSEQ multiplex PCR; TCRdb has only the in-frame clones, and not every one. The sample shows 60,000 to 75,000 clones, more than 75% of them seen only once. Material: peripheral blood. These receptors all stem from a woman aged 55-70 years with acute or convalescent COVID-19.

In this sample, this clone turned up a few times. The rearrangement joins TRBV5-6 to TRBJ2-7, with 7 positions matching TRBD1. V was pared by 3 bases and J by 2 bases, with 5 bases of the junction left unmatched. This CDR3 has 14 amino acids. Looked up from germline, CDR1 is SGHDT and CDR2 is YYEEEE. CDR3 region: CASSSSGGTYEQYF. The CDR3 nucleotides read TGTGCCAGCAGCTCTTCAGGGGGTACCTACGAGCAGTACTTC.

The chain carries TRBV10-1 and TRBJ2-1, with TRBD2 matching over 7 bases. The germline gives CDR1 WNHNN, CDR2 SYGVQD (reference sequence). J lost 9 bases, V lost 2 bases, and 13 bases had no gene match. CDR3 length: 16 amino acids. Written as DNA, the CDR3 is TGCGCCAGCAGTGAGCCACCGGCGGGGGATATATGTGAGCAGTTCTTC. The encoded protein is CASSEPPAGDICEQFF.

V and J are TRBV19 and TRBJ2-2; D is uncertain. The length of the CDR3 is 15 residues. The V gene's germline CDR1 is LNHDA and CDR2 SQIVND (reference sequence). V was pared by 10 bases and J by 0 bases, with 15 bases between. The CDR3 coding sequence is TGTGCCACCGAGTCTGGTCCCACGAACACCGGGGAGCTGTTTTTT. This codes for CATESGPTNTGELFF.

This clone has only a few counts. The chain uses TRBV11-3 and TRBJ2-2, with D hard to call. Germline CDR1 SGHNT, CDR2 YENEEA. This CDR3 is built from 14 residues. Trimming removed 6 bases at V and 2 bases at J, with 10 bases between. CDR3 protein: CASSKQTNTGELFF. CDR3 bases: TGTGCCAGCAGTAAACAGACAAACACCGGGGAGCTGTTTTTT.

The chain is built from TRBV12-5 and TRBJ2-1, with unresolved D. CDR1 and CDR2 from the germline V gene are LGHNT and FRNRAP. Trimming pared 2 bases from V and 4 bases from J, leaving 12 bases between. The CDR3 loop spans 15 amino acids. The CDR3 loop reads CASGLQQQAYNEQFF. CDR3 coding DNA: TGTGCTAGTGGTTTGCAACAGCAAGCTTACAATGAGCAGTTCTTC.

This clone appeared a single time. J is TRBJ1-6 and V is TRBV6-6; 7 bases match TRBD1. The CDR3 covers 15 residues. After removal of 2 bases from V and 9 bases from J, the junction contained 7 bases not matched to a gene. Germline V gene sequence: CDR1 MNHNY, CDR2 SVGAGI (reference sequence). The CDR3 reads CASSYGKGGVSPLHF. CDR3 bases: TGTGCCAGCAGTTACGGAAAAGGGGGCGTTTCACCCCTCCACTTT.

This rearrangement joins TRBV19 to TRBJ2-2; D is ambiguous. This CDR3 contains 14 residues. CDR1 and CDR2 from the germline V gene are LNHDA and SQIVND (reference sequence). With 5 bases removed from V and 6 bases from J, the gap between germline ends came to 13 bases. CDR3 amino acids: CASSLGIQPGELFF. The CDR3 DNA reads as TGTGCCAGTAGTTTGGGCATCCAGCCCGGGGAGCTGTTTTTT.

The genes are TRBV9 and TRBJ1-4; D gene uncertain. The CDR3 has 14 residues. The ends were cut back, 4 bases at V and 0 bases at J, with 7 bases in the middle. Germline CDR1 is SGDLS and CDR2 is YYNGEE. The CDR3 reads CASSPVATNEKLFF. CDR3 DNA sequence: TGTGCCAGCAGCCCAGTTGCAACTAATGAAAAACTGTTTTTT.

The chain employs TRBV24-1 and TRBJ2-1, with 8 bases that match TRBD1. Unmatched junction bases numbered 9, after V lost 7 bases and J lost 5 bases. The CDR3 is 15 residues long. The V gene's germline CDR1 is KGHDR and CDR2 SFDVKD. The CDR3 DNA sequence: TGTGCCACCAGCGCCCCCGGACAGGGAAACAATGAGCAGTTCTTC. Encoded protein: CATSAPGQGNNEQFF.

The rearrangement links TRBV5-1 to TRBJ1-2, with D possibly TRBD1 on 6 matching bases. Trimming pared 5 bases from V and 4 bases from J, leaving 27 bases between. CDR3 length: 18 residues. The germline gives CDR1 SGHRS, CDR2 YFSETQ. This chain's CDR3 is CASSGAGRGEVGFYGYTF. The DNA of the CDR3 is TGCGCCAGCAGTGGGGCGGGCAGGGGTGAAGTCGGATTCTATGGCTACACCTTC.

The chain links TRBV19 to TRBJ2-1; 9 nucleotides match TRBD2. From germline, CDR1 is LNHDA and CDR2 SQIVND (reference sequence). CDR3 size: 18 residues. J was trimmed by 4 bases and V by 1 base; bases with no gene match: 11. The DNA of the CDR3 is TGTGCCAGTAGTATAGGGCAGCGGGGGGCCCTACCTTACAATGAGCAGTTCTTC. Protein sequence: CASSIGQRGALPYNEQFF.

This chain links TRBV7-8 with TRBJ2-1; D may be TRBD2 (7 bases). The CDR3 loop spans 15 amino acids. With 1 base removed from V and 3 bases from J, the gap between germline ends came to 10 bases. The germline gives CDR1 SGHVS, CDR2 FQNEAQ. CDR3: CASSLGRGRYNEQFF. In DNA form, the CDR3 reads TGTGCCAGCAGCTTAGGGCGGGGGCGCTACAATGAGCAGTTCTTC.

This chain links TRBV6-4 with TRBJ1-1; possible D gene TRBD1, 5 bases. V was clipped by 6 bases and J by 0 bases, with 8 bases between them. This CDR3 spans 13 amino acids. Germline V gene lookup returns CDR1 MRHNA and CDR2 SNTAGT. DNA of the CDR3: TGTGCCAGCAGCAGGGAAATGAACACTGAAGCTTTCTTT. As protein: CASSREMNTEAFF.

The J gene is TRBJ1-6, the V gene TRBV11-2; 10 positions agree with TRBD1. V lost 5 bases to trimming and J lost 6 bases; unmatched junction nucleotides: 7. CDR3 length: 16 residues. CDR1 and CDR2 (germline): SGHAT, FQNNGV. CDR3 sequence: CASSPSTGGVNSPLHF. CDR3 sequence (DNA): TGTGCCAGCAGCCCATCGACAGGGGGCGTTAATTCACCCCTCCACTTT.

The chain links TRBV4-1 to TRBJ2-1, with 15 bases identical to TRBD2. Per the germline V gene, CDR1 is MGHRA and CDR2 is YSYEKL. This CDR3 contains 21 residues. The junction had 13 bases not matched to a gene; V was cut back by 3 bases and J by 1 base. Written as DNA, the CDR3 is TGCGCCAGCAGCCAGAAAGGGACTAGCGGGGGGCCTGCCTCTTCCTACAATGAGCAGTTCTTC. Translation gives CASSQKGTSGGPASSYNEQFF.

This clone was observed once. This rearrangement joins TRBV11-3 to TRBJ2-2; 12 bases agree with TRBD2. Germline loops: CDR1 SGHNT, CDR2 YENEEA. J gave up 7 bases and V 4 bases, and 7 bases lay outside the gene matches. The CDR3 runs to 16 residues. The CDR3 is CASSSSSGGALGELFF. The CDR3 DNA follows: TGTGCCAGCAGCTCGTCTAGCGGGGGGGCTCTCGGGGAGCTGTTTTTT. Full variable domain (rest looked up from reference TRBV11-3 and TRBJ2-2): EAGVVQSPRYKIIEKKQPVAFWCNPISGHNTLYWYLQNLGQGPELLIRYENEEAVDDSQLPKDRFSAERLKGVDSTLKIQPAELGDSAVYLCASSSSSGGALGELFFGEGSRLTVL.

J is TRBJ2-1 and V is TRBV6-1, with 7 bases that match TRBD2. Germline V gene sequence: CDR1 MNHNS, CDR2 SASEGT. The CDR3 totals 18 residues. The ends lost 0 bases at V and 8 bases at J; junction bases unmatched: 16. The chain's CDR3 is CASSEAGLAGQFGDEQFF. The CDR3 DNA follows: TGTGCCAGCAGTGAAGCAGGTTTAGCGGGCCAGTTCGGAGATGAGCAGTTCTTC.

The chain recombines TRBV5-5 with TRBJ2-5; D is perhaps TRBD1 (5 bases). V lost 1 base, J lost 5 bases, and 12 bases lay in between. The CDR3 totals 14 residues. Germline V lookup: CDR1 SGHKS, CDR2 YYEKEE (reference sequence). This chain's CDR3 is CASSLSRGVETQYF. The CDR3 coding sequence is TGTGCCAGCAGCTTGTCAAGGGGCGTGGAGACCCAGTACTTC.

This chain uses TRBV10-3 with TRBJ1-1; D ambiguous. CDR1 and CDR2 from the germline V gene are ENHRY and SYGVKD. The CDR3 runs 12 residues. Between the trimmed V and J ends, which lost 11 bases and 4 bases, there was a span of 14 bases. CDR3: CAAARRSTEAFF. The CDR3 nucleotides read TGTGCCGCAGCTAGACGGAGCACTGAAGCTTTCTTT.

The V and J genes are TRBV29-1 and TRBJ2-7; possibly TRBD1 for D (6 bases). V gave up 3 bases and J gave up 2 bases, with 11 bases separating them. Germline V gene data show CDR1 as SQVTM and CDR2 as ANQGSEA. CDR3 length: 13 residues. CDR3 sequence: CSVDQGITYEQYF. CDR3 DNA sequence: TGCAGCGTTGATCAGGGGATCACCTACGAGCAGTACTTC.

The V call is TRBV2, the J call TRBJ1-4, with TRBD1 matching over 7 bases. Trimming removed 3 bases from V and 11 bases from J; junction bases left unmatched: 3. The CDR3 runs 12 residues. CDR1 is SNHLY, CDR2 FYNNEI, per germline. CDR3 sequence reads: CASSERGRKLFF. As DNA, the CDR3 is TGTGCCAGCAGTGAGAGGGGGCGCAAACTGTTTTTT.

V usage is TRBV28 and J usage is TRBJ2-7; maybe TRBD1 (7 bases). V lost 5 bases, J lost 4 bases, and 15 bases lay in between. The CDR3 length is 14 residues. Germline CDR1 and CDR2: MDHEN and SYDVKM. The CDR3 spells CASSAGQNFYEQYF. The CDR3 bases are TGTGCCAGCAGTGCGGGACAGAATTTTTACGAGCAGTACTTC.

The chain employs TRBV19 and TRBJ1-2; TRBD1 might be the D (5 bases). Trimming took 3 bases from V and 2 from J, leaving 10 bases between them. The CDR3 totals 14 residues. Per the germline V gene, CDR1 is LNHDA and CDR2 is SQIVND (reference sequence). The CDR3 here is CASSIEAGNYGYTF. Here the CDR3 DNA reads TGTGCCAGTAGTATCGAGGCAGGGAACTATGGCTACACCTTC.

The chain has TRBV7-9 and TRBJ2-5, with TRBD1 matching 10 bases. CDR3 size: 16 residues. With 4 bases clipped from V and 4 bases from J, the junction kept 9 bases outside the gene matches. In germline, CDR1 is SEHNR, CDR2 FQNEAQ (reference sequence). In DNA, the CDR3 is TGTGCCAGCAGCTCACCGGGACAGGGGAGTGGAGAGACCCAGTACTTC. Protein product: CASSSPGQGSGETQYF.

CDR3 amino acids: CASSDRGHEKLFF. In DNA, the CDR3 is TGTGCCAGCAGTGACAGGGGACATGAAAAACTGTTTTTT. The chain has TRBV6-1 and TRBJ1-4; D may be TRBD1 (6 bases). The CDR3 length is 13 residues. Trimming took off 3 bases at V and 6 bases at J, with 8 bases between the two ends. Germline V CDR1 and CDR2: MNHNS, SASEGT.